Listed below are T cell receptor beta chains from one sample, sequenced in a study of cytomegalovirus exposure and HLA in healthy donors. The data were produced by immunoSEQ multiplex PCR, yet TCRdb's version contains in-frame clones alone and is incomplete. This table holds approximately 120,000 clones, 65% to 80% found once. Material: PBMCs. The receptors originated from a woman aged 40 to 49 in good health and CMV-seropositive. Both conserved end residues are part of each CDR3. A D gene is named only where the DNA matches it firmly. Expanded clones get a size class; other rows say once, few or many, or leave the size out.

CDR3	DNA	V	D	size	J
CASTAGTSGLETQYF	TGTGCCAGCACTGCCGGGACTAGCGGATTAGAGACCCAGTACTTC	TRBV6-5	TRBD2	.	TRBJ2-5
CASSPDGRRSPLHF	TGTGCCAGCAGCCCAGACGGGAGGCGATCACCCCTCCACTTT	TRBV9	.	.	TRBJ1-6
CASSLGTGWETQYF	TGTGCCAGCAGCTTAGGGACAGGGTGGGAGACCCAGTACTTC	TRBV7-9	TRBD1	.	TRBJ2-5
CASSESSSGGSQFF	TGTGCCAGCAGTGAATCATCTTCAGGGGGTTCGCAGTTCTTC	TRBV6-1	TRBD1	few	TRBJ2-1
CASSPRGPVETQYF	TGCGCCAGCAGTCCCAGGGGGCCCGTAGAGACCCAGTACTTC	TRBV5-1	TRBD1	.	TRBJ2-5
CASSRRGATNTEAFF	TGTGCCAGCAGCCGCCGGGGGGCTACGAACACTGAAGCTTTCTTT	TRBV11-2	.	.	TRBJ1-1
CSVEQGLNTEAFF	TGCAGCGTCGAGCAGGGTCTGAACACTGAAGCTTTCTTT	TRBV29-1	.	.	TRBJ1-1
CASSAPPKTSANNNEQFF	TGTGCCAGCAGCGCCCCACCTAAGACTAGCGCAAACAACAATGAGCAGTTCTTC	TRBV9	TRBD2	.	TRBJ2-1
CASSPRQGLEQYF	TGTGCCAGCAGCCCAAGACAGGGGTTGGAGCAGTACTTC	TRBV5-4	TRBD1	.	TRBJ2-7
CASSPAGVEQYF	TGTGCCAGCTCACCAGCGGGGGTCGAGCAGTACTTC	TRBV18	TRBD2	.	TRBJ2-7
CAVGRGGSYTF	TGTGCCGTCGGACGCGGGGGCAGCTACACCTTC	TRBV6-5	.	once	TRBJ1-2
CSVGEQGAGGYTF	TGCAGCGTTGGGGAGCAGGGGGCGGGTGGCTACACCTTC	TRBV29-1	TRBD1	few	TRBJ1-2
CASSVRTSGRGGGEQYF	TGTGCCAGCAGCGTGAGGACTAGCGGGAGGGGCGGGGGCGAGCAGTACTTC	TRBV11-2	TRBD2	.	TRBJ2-7
CASSEEGGEKQYF	TGTGCCAGCAGTGAAGAGGGGGGGGAAAAGCAGTACTTC	TRBV2	.	.	TRBJ2-7